Included here is one T cell receptor (beta chain) sequence, with context. The antigen is not known. This sample was included in a study of brain metastases from non-small cell lung cancer. Study-wide results and caveats: Expanded T-cell clones appeared in roughly 70% of brain metastases over primaries. Compared with primary tumors, brain metastases showed less T-cell infiltration. Brain metastases shared most TCR repertoire with primaries, with sparse T cells.

The assay was immunoSEQ multiplex PCR, and TCRdb's table has in-frame clones only and misses some. This sample has roughly 2,500 clones; about 84% occur once, and the top ten carry about 6%. The sequencing sample was made of primary lung tumor tissue. This sequence was found in a donor at least 40 years old with non-small cell lung cancer.

CDR3 nucleotide sequence: TGTGCCAGCAGCCTTACCGAGCAGGCGGAAGCTTTCTTT. Protein sequence: CASSLTEQAEAFF. The J gene is TRBJ1-1, the V gene TRBV14; D ambiguous. CDR3 length: 13 amino acids. Trimming removed 4 bases from V and 8 bases from J, with 14 bases in between. CDR1 and CDR2 from the germline V gene are SGHDN and FVKESK.